Following are 5 T cell receptor beta chains from one sample sequenced in a study of identical twins. A single record per CDR3 protein comes from TCRdb applying MiXCR to the 5' RACE reads. The table records 1.5 million to 2 million distinct CDR3 sequences, less than 40% of them present only once. Sequencing used cord blood. The receptor source for this set is a newborn girl in good health.

This clonotype was seen only a few times. This sequence joins TRBV28 and TRBJ2-1; D is uncertain. Germline lookup yields CDR1 MDHEN and CDR2 SYDVKM. This CDR3 comprises 16 residues. V lost 3 bases to trimming and J lost 0 bases, with 12 bases between them. This chain's CDR3 is CASSLRSRSSYNEQFF. As DNA, the CDR3 is TGTGCCAGCAGTTTGCGTAGCCGGAGCTCCTACAATGAGCAGTTCTTC.

This clonotype was picked up a small number of times. This sequence joins TRBV6-5 and TRBJ2-7; 9 bases map to TRBD2. J lost 3 bases, V lost 4 bases, and 13 bases had no gene match. Germline V lookup: CDR1 MNHEY, CDR2 SVGAGI. The CDR3 sequence is 17 residues long. Written as DNA, the CDR3 is TGTGCCAGCAGTTCCAAACCGGGGACTAGCATTCTCTACGAGCAGTACTTC. Its protein is CASSSKPGTSILYEQYF.

The gene calls are TRBV4-2 and TRBJ2-4; weak D call: TRBD1 (5 bases). The ends were cut back, 0 bases at V and 0 bases at J, with 15 bases in the middle. CDR1 and CDR2 (germline): LGHNA, YNFKEQ. The CDR3 totals 18 residues. This CDR3 reads CASSQEVGSGLAKNIQYF. The CDR3 DNA is TGTGCCAGCAGCCAAGAAGTAGGATCAGGGCTAGCCAAAAACATTCAGTACTTC.

The gene calls are TRBV29-1 and TRBJ1-1; 10 nucleotides line up with TRBD1. V was clipped by 3 bases and J by 0 bases; unmatched bases: 4. The V gene's germline CDR1 is SQVTM and CDR2 ANQGSEA. The CDR3 is 15 residues long. Here the CDR3 DNA reads TGCAGCGTTGAGGGACAGGGGTGGGTGAACACTGAAGCTTTCTTT. Residues: CSVEGQGWVNTEAFF.

The rearrangement joins TRBV3-1 to TRBJ2-2, with D perhaps TRBD2 (6 bases). The V end was cut by 1 base, the J end by 6 bases, with 9 bases between. The germline V gene encodes CDR1 LGHDT and CDR2 YNNKEL (reference sequence). CDR3 length equals 14 residues. The DNA for the CDR3 is TGTGCCAGCAGCCAAGCGGGAGTGGCCGGGGAGCTGTTTTTT. Its protein is CASSQAGVAGELFF.